The rows below give T cell receptor beta chains drawn from one sample of a study of T cell responses to AZD1222 COVID-19 vaccine. Sequencing was performed with immunoSEQ multiplex PCR; in TCRdb, only in-frame clones are kept and a portion is missing. This sample carries approximately 120,000 clones, about 85% of them seen once, and the ten largest clones take around 4.4%. Here the sequenced sample was peripheral blood, taken 28 days after the second AZD1222 dose. Receptors originate from an adult who received the AZD1222 COVID-19 vaccine. Each CDR3 is given with its conserved first and last residue. D genes are given only for firm matches. Size tells how often a clone was seen (once, few, many) or the class of an expanded clone, and some rows leave it out.

clone size	D gene	V gene	J gene	CDR3 DNA	CDR3 protein
few	TRBD1	TRBV6-5	TRBJ1-2	TGTGCCAGCAGTTACCGGACAGGGGGCGGCTACACCTTC	CASSYRTGGGYTF
once	NA	TRBV29-1	TRBJ1-1	TGCAGCACTTCGGGTAGGTTAGTCACTGAAGCTTTCTTT	CSTSGRLVTEAFF
NA	NA	TRBV7-2	TRBJ1-6	TGTGCCAGCAGCTTAGTAAGGGCGCAGGGAAGGAATTCACCCCTCCACTTT	CASSLVRAQGRNSPLHF
NA	NA	TRBV7-9	TRBJ1-4	TGTGCCACCGGAGGGGCGACTAATGAAAAACTGTTTTTT	CATGGATNEKLFF
NA	TRBD2	TRBV4-1	TRBJ2-3	TGCGCCAGCAGCCAAGAAAGGACTAGCGGGGTTCAGCCAGATACGCAGTATTTT	CASSQERTSGVQPDTQYF
NA	TRBD1	TRBV5-1	TRBJ1-6	TGCGCCAGCAGCTGGGGGACAGGGGGCGCCGCGGATTCACCCCTCCACTTT	CASSWGTGGAADSPLHF
NA	NA	TRBV2	TRBJ1-3	TGTGCCAGCAGGCCAAGGGAGACTGGAAACACCATATATTTT	CASRPRETGNTIYF
NA	TRBD1	TRBV19	TRBJ1-5	TGTGCCAGTATCAGGGGGGCGCGGGAGAAGCCCCAGCATTTT	CASIRGAREKPQHF
NA	TRBD1	TRBV18	TRBJ1-1	TGTGCCAGCTCACCGACAGGGGGCACTGAAGCTTTCTTT	CASSPTGGTEAFF
once	NA	TRBV19	TRBJ1-3	TGTGCCAGTCTGGCGACAGGTACTGGAAACACCATATATTTT	CASLATGTGNTIYF
NA	NA	TRBV30	TRBJ2-4	TGTGCCTGGAGTGACAGGTGGCAGCTCAAGATGTTTACTTTAGCCAAAAACATTCAGTACTTC	CAWSDRWQLKMFTLAKNIQYF
NA	NA	TRBV2	TRBJ2-7	TGTGCCAGCAGTATTCGTTCCGAGCAGTACTTC	CASSIRSEQYF
NA	TRBD1	TRBV28	TRBJ1-1	TGTGCCAGCACCCCGGGACAGGGAAGGTCATTTCGTACTGAAGCTTTCTTT	CASTPGQGRSFRTEAFF